A selection of T cell receptor beta chains follows, all from one sample in a study of CD8+ T cells in alopecia areata. The method was immunoSEQ multiplex PCR; TCRdb's version includes in-frame clones alone and lacks a portion of them. The table shows about 270,000 clones, with 50% to 75% occurring only once. The specimen comprised CD4+ T cells sorted from blood, sampled between weeks 51 and 52, from a patient treated with tofacitinib. Every receptor here comes from a human donor with alopecia areata. Each CDR3 is given with its conserved first and last residue. D genes are given only for firm matches. Some rows mark clone size as missing; the rest say once, few, many or name a class of expanded clone.

v_call: TRBV25-1
cdr3_length: 15
clone_size: .
j_call: TRBJ2-3
d_call: .
cdr3_aa: CASSEFMTGGDTQYF
cdr3_nt: TGTGCCAGCAGTGAATTTATGACCGGAGGGGATACGCAGTATTTT

v_call: TRBV6-5
cdr3_length: 15
clone_size: .
j_call: TRBJ2-7
d_call: TRBD1
cdr3_aa: CASSPPTGMSYEQYF
cdr3_nt: TGTGCCAGCAGTCCTCCGACAGGGATGTCCTACGAGCAGTACTTC

v_call: TRBV7-2
cdr3_length: 13
clone_size: .
j_call: TRBJ2-3
d_call: .
cdr3_aa: CASSLLMGDTQYF
cdr3_nt: TGTGCCAGCAGCTTACTAATGGGAGATACGCAGTATTTT

v_call: TRBV30
cdr3_length: 15
clone_size: few
j_call: TRBJ1-1
d_call: TRBD1
cdr3_aa: CAWTGTGFLNTEAFF
cdr3_nt: TGTGCCTGGACAGGGACAGGATTCTTGAACACTGAAGCTTTCTTT

v_call: TRBV7-2
cdr3_length: 9
clone_size: few
j_call: TRBJ2-7
d_call: .
cdr3_aa: CASSLEQYF
cdr3_nt: TGTGCCAGCAGCCTCGAGCAGTACTTC

v_call: TRBV5-6
cdr3_length: 15
clone_size: once
j_call: TRBJ2-3
d_call: .
cdr3_aa: CASSPIFGSTDTQYF
cdr3_nt: TGTGCCAGCTCTCCCATTTTCGGAAGCACAGATACGCAGTATTTT

v_call: TRBV10-2
cdr3_length: 16
clone_size: .
j_call: TRBJ2-3
d_call: .
cdr3_aa: CASGRSGTRSTDTQYF
cdr3_nt: TGCGCCAGCGGCCGGTCGGGGACACGAAGCACAGATACGCAGTATTTT

v_call: TRBV7-9
cdr3_length: 13
clone_size: .
j_call: TRBJ2-1
d_call: .
cdr3_aa: CASSLAAVQGQFF
cdr3_nt: TGTGCCAGCAGCTTAGCGGCCGTACAAGGGCAGTTCTTC

v_call: TRBV9
cdr3_length: 15
clone_size: .
j_call: TRBJ1-1
d_call: .
cdr3_aa: CASSVVTGRWPEAFF
cdr3_nt: TGTGCCAGCAGCGTAGTCACAGGGAGGTGGCCTGAAGCTTTCTTT

v_call: TRBV25-1
cdr3_length: 13
clone_size: .
j_call: TRBJ2-7
d_call: .
cdr3_aa: CASSGLGPYEQYF
cdr3_nt: TGTGCCAGCAGTGGCCTCGGACCCTACGAGCAGTACTTC

v_call: TRBV18
cdr3_length: 13
clone_size: few
j_call: TRBJ2-7
d_call: .
cdr3_aa: CASSPLTLSEQYF
cdr3_nt: TGTGCCAGCTCACCACTGACCCTCTCCGAGCAGTACTTC

v_call: TRBV30
cdr3_length: 14
clone_size: .
j_call: TRBJ2-7
d_call: TRBD1
cdr3_aa: CAWSGTGVAYEQYF
cdr3_nt: TGTGCCTGGAGTGGGACAGGGGTAGCCTACGAGCAGTACTTC

v_call: TRBV4-2
cdr3_length: 15
clone_size: .
j_call: TRBJ1-6
d_call: .
cdr3_aa: CASSQDPQDNSPLHF
cdr3_nt: TGTGCCAGCAGCCAAGATCCCCAGGATAATTCACCCCTCCACTTT

v_call: TRBV6-1
cdr3_length: 11
clone_size: .
j_call: TRBJ2-7
d_call: .
cdr3_aa: CASSGLYEQYF
cdr3_nt: TGTGCCAGCAGTGGACTCTACGAGCAGTACTTC